The present TCR beta chain was sequenced within a study of cytomegalovirus exposure and HLA in healthy donors. Study results and caveats: Researchers had no immune exposure information except CMV serostatus available. TRBV6-2, TRBV6-3 and some other V segments were excluded as indistinguishable.

Germline CDR1 and CDR2: SGHRS and YFSETQ. V shed 4 bases, J shed 3 bases, and the junction held 11 bases outside the gene matches. The CDR3 loop spans 17 amino acids. On this clone itself: What it binds is unknown.

60 Vbeta and 13 Jbeta primers were used in PCR. Data came from immunoSEQ multiplex PCR; TCRdb stores just in-frame clones and leaves some out. The table has about 170,000 clones, about 79% seen once. The source is a man aged 35 to 55 in good health and CMV-seropositive. The sequenced material came from PBMCs. J is TRBJ2-7 and V is TRBV5-1; TRBD1 aligns across 12 bases. The CDR3 DNA is TGCGCCAGCAGCCCCGGGACAGGGGGCCTGGGGCTCTACGAGCAGTACTTC. Its protein is CASSPGTGGLGLYEQYF.